This TCR beta chain originates from a study of OX40 agonist ivuxolimab in advanced cancers. Study-level background: Earlier treatment with anti-PD-1, anti-PD-L1 or anti-CTLA-4 was permitted, and about 40% had received some.

This CDR3 spans 11 amino acids. Germline V gene sequence: CDR1 SGHVS, CDR2 FQNEAQ. The V end was cut by 1 base, the J end by 7 bases, with 2 bases between. Repertoires were generated with immunoSEQ multiplex PCR, while TCRdb's copy carries only in-frame clones and drops some. This repertoire shows about 46,000 clones, 88% found once; its top ten account for 55% to 60%. Study observations and caveats: The mean number of expanded clones was higher in CD8+ T cells than in CD4+.

Turning to this clone: The antigen remains unidentified.

This clonotype originated in an adult with an advanced solid tumor such as melanoma, head and neck, liver or kidney cancer. The sequencing here drew on CD4+ or CD8+ T cells sorted from blood, taken in a trial of the OX40 agonist ivuxolimab. V and J are TRBV7-8 and TRBJ2-4; D ambiguous. CDR3 amino acids: CASSLGNIQYF. Here the CDR3 DNA reads TGTGCCAGCAGCTTAGGGAACATTCAGTACTTC.